This T cell receptor beta chain came from a study of T cell responses to AZD1222 COVID-19 vaccine. Only in-frame clones appear in the TCRdb table, and some are missing; sequencing was by immunoSEQ multiplex PCR. The sample contains around 200,000 clones, 88% of which appear only once. The CDR3 spans 16 residues. After removal of 3 bases from V and 2 bases from J, the junction contained 8 bases not matched to a gene. Germline V gives CDR1 GTSNPN, CDR2 SVGIG (reference sequence). This chain links TRBV30 with TRBJ2-5; 11 bases map to TRBD2. The sequence was obtained from an adult in good health. The source was peripheral blood, collected on day 0 of AZD1222 vaccination. CDR3 DNA sequence: TGTGCCTGGAGGCCATATAGCGGGAGGGGGCAAGAGACCCAGTACTTC. It encodes CAWRPYSGRGQETQYF.